The sequence of this TCR beta chain was determined in a study of blood T cell repertoires in COVID-19. Study summary: Samples of COVID-19 (acute and convalescent) were obtained from the United States, Italy and Spain. From T cells, B-cell-depleted T cells, or PBMCs came the material, which was cDNA or gDNA.

The CDR3 has 15 residues. With 0 bases clipped from V and 11 bases from J, the junction kept 8 bases outside the gene matches. Germline V gene sequence: CDR1 SGHRS, CDR2 YFSETQ. The method was immunoSEQ multiplex PCR; TCRdb's version includes in-frame clones alone and lacks a portion of them. There are roughly 120,000 clones in the sample; around 78% occur only once, and about 2.3% lies in the top ten. This rearrangement joins TRBV5-1 to TRBJ1-4, with 9 bases matching TRBD1. The sequencing sample was made of peripheral blood. This receptor was identified in a man in his sixties or seventies with acute or convalescent COVID-19. The CDR3 loop reads CASSLAQQGALKLFF. CDR3 nucleotides: TGCGCCAGCAGCTTGGCTCAACAGGGGGCGCTCAAACTGTTTTTT.